This T cell receptor beta chain was identified during a study of identical twins. The study, taken as a whole, reports: Out-of-frame beta chain sequences displayed weaker excess sharing between twins. Models underestimated out-of-frame TCR alpha sharing in monozygotic twins. Sequences that were out-of-frame, alpha and twin-shared displayed an excess of low generation probability.

Trimming removed 6 bases at V and 8 bases at J, with 11 bases between. This CDR3 spans 12 amino acids. The germline gives CDR1 SGHTA, CDR2 FQGNSA. TCRdb re-called the 5' RACE reads through MiXCR, storing one row per CDR3 protein. The profile shows roughly 1.6 million distinct CDR3 sequences, under 35% of them singletons. Points on this clonotype: The target antigen is unknown.

The chain recombines TRBV7-2 with TRBJ2-1; unclear D gene. This clonotype was sampled from a newborn girl in good health. Sequencing input: cord blood. CDR3 coding DNA: TGTGCCAGCAGTTATACCCCGGATGAGCAGTTCTTC. Translated: CASSYTPDEQFF.